This T cell receptor (beta chain) was captured by sequencing in a study of cytomegalovirus exposure and HLA in healthy donors. The overall study: Genotyping showed about 80% of 398 donors falling in the Caucasian-associated ancestry cluster. Overall study findings and caveats: According to the study, around 150 TCR beta chains were cytomegalovirus-associated. Looking again later, the authors saw that most CMV-associated TCR beta chains seemed HLA-restricted.

Use of 60 Vbeta and 13 Jbeta primers characterized the PCR. Here immunoSEQ multiplex PCR was the method, and the copy in TCRdb shows in-frame clones only, minus some. Across 95,000 to 150,000 clones, the top ten clones capture roughly 2.7% of the sample. This CDR3 is 14 amino acids long. Germline V gene lookup returns CDR1 MDHEN and CDR2 SYDVKM. V dropped 4 bases and J dropped 5 bases, with 12 bases sitting between them. Note on this clone: Its antigen remains unknown.

Specimen: PBMCs. This receptor was taken from a man younger than 40 in good health and CMV-seronegative. The genes are TRBV28 and TRBJ1-5; a weak D match, TRBD1 (5 bases). The CDR3 loop is CASSWGPGDQPQHF. CDR3 in DNA: TGTGCCAGCAGTTGGGGTCCGGGGGATCAGCCCCAGCATTTT.